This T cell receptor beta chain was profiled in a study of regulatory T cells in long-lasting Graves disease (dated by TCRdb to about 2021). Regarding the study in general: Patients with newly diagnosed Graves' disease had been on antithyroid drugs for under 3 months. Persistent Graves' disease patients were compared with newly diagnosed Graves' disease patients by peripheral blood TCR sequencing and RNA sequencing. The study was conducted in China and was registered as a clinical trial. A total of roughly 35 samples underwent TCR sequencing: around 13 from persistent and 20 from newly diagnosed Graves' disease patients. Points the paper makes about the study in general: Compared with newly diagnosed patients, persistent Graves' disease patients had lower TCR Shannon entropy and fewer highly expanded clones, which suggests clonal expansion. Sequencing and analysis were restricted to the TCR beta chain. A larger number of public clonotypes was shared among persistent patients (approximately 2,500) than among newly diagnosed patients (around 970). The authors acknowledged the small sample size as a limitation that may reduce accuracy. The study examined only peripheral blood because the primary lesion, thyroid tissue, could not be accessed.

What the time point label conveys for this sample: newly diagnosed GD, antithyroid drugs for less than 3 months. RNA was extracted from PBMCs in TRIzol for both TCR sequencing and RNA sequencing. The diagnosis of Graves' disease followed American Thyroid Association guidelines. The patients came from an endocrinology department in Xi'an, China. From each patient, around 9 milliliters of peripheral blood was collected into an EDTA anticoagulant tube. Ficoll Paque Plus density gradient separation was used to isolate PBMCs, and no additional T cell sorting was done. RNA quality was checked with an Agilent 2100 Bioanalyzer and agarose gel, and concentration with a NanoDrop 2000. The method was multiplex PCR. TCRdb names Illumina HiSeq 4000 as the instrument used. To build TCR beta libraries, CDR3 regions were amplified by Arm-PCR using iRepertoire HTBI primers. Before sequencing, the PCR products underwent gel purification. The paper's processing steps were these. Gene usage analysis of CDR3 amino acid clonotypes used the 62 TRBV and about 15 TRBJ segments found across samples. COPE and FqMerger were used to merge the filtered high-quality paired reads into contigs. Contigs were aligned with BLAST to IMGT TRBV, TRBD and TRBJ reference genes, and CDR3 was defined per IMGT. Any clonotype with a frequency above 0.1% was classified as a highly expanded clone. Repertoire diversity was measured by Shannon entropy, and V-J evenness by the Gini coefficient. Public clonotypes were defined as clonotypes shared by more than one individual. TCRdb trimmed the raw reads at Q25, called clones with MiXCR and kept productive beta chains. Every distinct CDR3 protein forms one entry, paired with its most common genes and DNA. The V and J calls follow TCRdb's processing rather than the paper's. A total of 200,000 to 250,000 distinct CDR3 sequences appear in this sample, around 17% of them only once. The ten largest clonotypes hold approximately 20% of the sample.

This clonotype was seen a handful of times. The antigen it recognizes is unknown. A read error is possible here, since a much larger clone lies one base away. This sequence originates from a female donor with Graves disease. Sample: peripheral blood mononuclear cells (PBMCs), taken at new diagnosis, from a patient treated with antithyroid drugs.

The CDR3 region: CSARDSRRTSYERYF. The nucleotide sequence is TGCAGTGCTAGAGATTCCAGGAGGACCTCCTACGAGCGGTACTTC. The sequence links TRBV20-1 to TRBJ2-7; tentative D gene TRBD2, with 5 bases matching. Via the germline V gene (reference sequence), CDR1 is DFQATT and CDR2 SNEGSKA. Measured from the cysteine to the phenylalanine, the CDR3 is 15 residues long. Just the 45-base CDR3 DNA is kept, in frame starting at base 1.